This T cell receptor beta chain was identified during a study of blood T cell repertoires in COVID-19 (TCRdb year 2020). Study-level background: Samples covering the acute and convalescent phases of COVID-19 were provided by collaborators in the United States, Italy and Spain. The material from the prospective study consisted of cDNA or gDNA derived from T cells, B-cell-depleted T cells, or PBMCs. The dataset comprised deeply sampled blood TCRbeta repertoires from subjects exposed to, actively infected with, or recovered from COVID-19. The repertoires were made available in a free public database intended to serve as a resource for research on the immune response to SARS-CoV-2. The samples were drawn from two sources: the first 160 participants of the ongoing ImmuneRACE study, and 1,000 to 1,500 subjects contributed by 6 global collaborators. The sample metadata nearly always contained a de-identified subject ID, COVID-19 status, age in years and sex. Where available, HLA class I and class II types were taken from metadata supplied by the sample provider and were not determined by assay-based typing. Overall study results and their limits: How much clinical and demographic metadata was included differed by source and by participant, and the metadata was provided uncurated.

Including the terminal cysteine and phenylalanine, the CDR3 comprises 16 residues. Only the CDR3 DNA stays, 48 bases, in frame from base 1. In the germline V gene, CDR1 corresponds to KGHSH and CDR2 to LQKENI. V and J are trimmed by 4 bases and 0 bases, and the gene matches miss 0 bases of the junction. TCRbeta CDR3 regions were amplified from genomic DNA by means of the immunoSEQ Assay, a bias-controlled multiplex PCR. As for the original processing: Nucleated cell counts per sample were estimated from amplification of reference gene primers within the assay. Sequence reads were collapsed and filtered to measure the absolute abundance of every unique TCRbeta CDR3 rearrangement. For each sample, productive Simpson clonality was calculated as the square root of Simpson's diversity index across productive rearrangements. Entries here come from immuneACCESS through TCRdb and include only in-frame sequences with V and J called. Some clones fail to appear in such tables; in the studies checked, an unresolved V gene covers under half of the shortfall, and the cause of the remainder is unknown. From that table come the V and J calls and clone size; the DNA was used to work out D and trimming. A total of 200,000 or so clones appear in this sample, around 79% of them only once. The ten largest make up roughly a sixth of the sample.

In regard to this clone: Its antigen is still unknown. Base qualities were left out, and no much larger clone turns up one base away.

The collaborating institutions used their own protocols to collect whole blood in K2EDTA tubes. For TCRbeta analysis, collaborators shipped samples in one of three forms: frozen whole blood, isolated PBMCs, or DNA extracted from either of those sample types. The clonotype was recovered from a man in his 60s with active or convalescent COVID-19. The sequencing input was peripheral blood. Recombination connected TRBV18 to TRBJ2-6; 10 junctional bases match TRBD1. CDR3 reads: CASSRTGGSGANVLTF. Here is the DNA: TGTGCCAGCTCACGGACAGGGGGCTCTGGGGCCAACGTCCTGACTTTC.